This entry concerns a single TCR beta chain. Its antigen is not known. The entry originates in a study of T-cell memory formation after mild COVID-19. Study at large: Largely, TCR clusters stayed within a single donor. Findings and limits, study-wide: Clones that contracted from day 15 to 85 had balanced CD4/CD8; later expanders were CD4+ biased. Some SARS-CoV-2-responding clones were already detected in memory before infection.

Germline CDR1 and CDR2: SGHVS and FNYEAQ. CDR3 length: 13 residues. Trimming shortened V by 5 bases and J by 2 bases, and 9 bases separated the two germline ends. 5'RACE, which relied on constant-segment primers, yielded TCR alpha and TCR beta cDNA libraries carrying sample barcodes and UMIs. TCRdb itself ran the 5' RACE reads through MiXCR, one entry per CDR3 protein. The sample contains hundreds of thousands of distinct CDR3 sequences, 25% to 30% of which appear only once. Sample: PBMCs or a T cell subset sorted from them (not recorded which). The TCR was taken from an adult woman who had mild COVID-19 (a few samples of this study predate the infection). Cell type and time point are not known. The gene calls are TRBV7-6 and TRBJ2-5; D is ambiguous. The CDR3 coding sequence is TGTGCCAGCAGCACCACGAGACAAGAGACCCAGTACTTC. Residues: CASSTTRQETQYF.